These 12 T cell receptor beta chains were all obtained from the same sample, sequenced in a study of shared clonotypes between healthy human individuals. TCRdb's copy holds only in-frame clones and misses some; the assay was immunoSEQ multiplex PCR. This sample has approximately 1,000,000 clones, with approximately 80% found just once. Specimen: memory CD4+ T cells from PBMCs. Stated subset: CD45RA-negative fraction. These receptors were collected from a man between 18 and 29 years old in good health. Some clones in this sample may be carry-over from other donors' samples.

The rearrangement links TRBV6-5 to TRBJ1-2; 9 bases map to TRBD1. The CDR3 is made up of 16 amino acids. The trim removed 2 bases at V and 8 bases at J, leaving 12 bases unmatched. Germline values: CDR1 MNHEY, CDR2 SVGAGI. CDR3 DNA: TGTGCCAGCAGTTACAAGAAGACAGGGGGACCGGGCGGCTACACCTTC. Its protein is CASSYKKTGGPGGYTF.

The chain has TRBV13 and TRBJ1-3; no clear D gene. The germline V and J ends were trimmed by 8 bases and 0 bases, with 14 bases remaining between them. This CDR3 is built from 15 residues. CDR1 PRHDT and CDR2 FYEKMQ come from the germline V gene (reference sequence). CDR3 protein: CASGLTQTSGNTIYF. Here the CDR3 DNA reads TGTGCCAGCGGCCTAACACAGACCTCTGGAAACACCATATATTTT.

The chain has TRBV18 and TRBJ1-5; the D gene is possibly TRBD1 (6 bases). CDR3 length: 17 amino acids. Germline CDR1 KGHSH, CDR2 LQKENI. The ends were cut back, 3 bases at V and 3 bases at J, with 18 bases in the middle. The CDR3 loop reads CASSPQGAGAYNQPQHF. The CDR3 DNA follows: TGTGCCAGCTCACCCCAAGGGGCAGGGGCCTACAATCAGCCCCAGCATTTT.

The chain couples TRBV2 to TRBJ2-2, with no clear D. Germline V CDR1 and CDR2: SNHLY, FYNNEI. The CDR3 loop spans 17 amino acids. Trimming cost V 7 bases and J 5 bases, with 23 bases left between them. In DNA form, the CDR3 reads TGTGCCAGCATACTCCCCCGGATTTCCGTTGGGACCGGGGAGCTGTTTTTT. Its protein is CASILPRISVGTGELFF.

The chain is built from TRBV7-7 and TRBJ1-4; weak D call: TRBD1 (5 bases). CDR3 size: 14 residues. Deletions cut 5 bases from V and 7 bases from J, with 14 bases between. In germline, CDR1 is SSHAT, CDR2 FNYEAQ (reference sequence). CDR3 nucleotides: TGTGCCAGCAGCCCAGGGCTGGGAGGTGAAAAACTGTTTTTT. Protein sequence: CASSPGLGGEKLFF.

With respect to this clone: Other DNA sequences within the sample encode an identical CDR3. The chain is built from TRBV7-2 and TRBJ2-7; no firm D call. The V gene's germline CDR1 is SGHTA and CDR2 FQGNSA. V was trimmed by 3 bases and J by 3 bases, leaving 3 bases between them. CDR3 length: 11 amino acids. The CDR3: CASSLNYEQYF. The DNA of the CDR3 is TGTGCCAGCAGCTTGAACTACGAGCAGTACTTC. The full variable domain, in which reference TRBV7-2 and TRBJ2-7 provide the parts outside the CDR3, is GAGVSQSPSNKVTEKGKDVELRCDPISGHTALYWYRQSLGQGLEFLIYFQGNSAPDKSGLPSDRFSAERTGGSVSTLTIQRTQQEDSAVYLCASSLNYEQYFGPGTRLTVT.

The J gene is TRBJ2-2, the V gene TRBV11-2, with D uncertain. V was pared by 4 bases and J by 5 bases, with 11 bases between. The CDR3 spans 14 residues. Germline V gene sequence: CDR1 SGHAT, CDR2 FQNNGV. The CDR3 loop is CASSSNLGTGELFF. DNA of the CDR3: TGTGCCAGCAGCTCAAACCTGGGGACCGGGGAGCTGTTTTTT. The complete variable domain, with remaining parts taken from reference TRBV11-2 and TRBJ2-2, reads EAGVAQSPRYKIIEKRQSVAFWCNPISGHATLYWYQQILGQGPKLLIQFQNNGVVDDSQLPKDRFSAERLKGVDSTLKIQPAKLEDSAVYLCASSSNLGTGELFFGEGSRLTVL.

The chain joins TRBV27 to TRBJ1-1, with 7 bases matching TRBD1. Germline V lookup: CDR1 MNHEY, CDR2 SMNVEV (reference sequence). This CDR3 has 13 amino acids. With V trimmed by 3 bases and J by 3 bases, 1 base remained unmatched. The CDR3 DNA follows: TGTGCCAGCAGTTTCCAGGGGGACACTGAAGCTTTCTTT. This gives the protein CASSFQGDTEAFF.

Concerning this clone itself: Other nucleotide sequences in the sample specify the same CDR3. The chain couples TRBV5-1 to TRBJ2-3; D is perhaps TRBD1 (5 bases). Germline lookup yields CDR1 SGHRS and CDR2 YFSETQ. The CDR3 extends over 14 amino acids. The germline V and J ends were trimmed by 0 bases and 3 bases, with 8 bases remaining between them. The CDR3 sequence is CASSLAQGTDTQYF. The CDR3 region has the DNA TGCGCCAGCAGCTTGGCTCAGGGTACAGATACGCAGTATTTT.

The genes are TRBV9 and TRBJ2-7, with D perhaps matching TRBD1 or TRBD2 (5 bases each). Germline V lookup: CDR1 SGDLS, CDR2 YYNGEE. The V end was cut by 0 bases, the J end by 5 bases, with 9 bases between. CDR3 length: 13 residues. CDR3 DNA: TGTGCCAGCAGCGTAGGGGGGTCCGACGAGCAGTACTTC. It encodes CASSVGGSDEQYF.

In its sample, this clone was seen many times. V usage is TRBV2 and J usage is TRBJ1-2, with 10 nucleotides matching TRBD1. Germline CDR1 SNHLY, CDR2 FYNNEI. The CDR3 sequence is 14 residues long. Germline trimming cut 6 bases from V and 7 bases from J; bases unmatched to any gene: 8. CDR3 residues: CASRERTGGIGYTF. CDR3 DNA sequence: TGTGCCAGCAGAGAGAGGACAGGGGGGATTGGCTACACCTTC. The entire variable domain, with the rest obtained from reference TRBV2 and TRBJ1-2, is as follows: EPEVTQTPSHQVTQMGQEVILRCVPISNHLYFYWYRQILGQKVEFLVSFYNNEISEKSEIFDDQFSVERPDGSNFTLKIRSTKLEDSAMYFCASRERTGGIGYTFGSGTRLTVV.

Only one count was recorded for this clone. The rearrangement uses TRBV5-1 and TRBJ2-5, with D possibly called TRBD1 or TRBD2 (5 bases each). From germline, CDR1 is SGHRS and CDR2 YFSETQ. Trimming took 3 bases from V and 2 from J, leaving 11 bases between them. CDR3 length: 14 residues. The CDR3 protein is CASSWGNTQETQYF. In DNA form, the CDR3 reads TGCGCCAGCAGCTGGGGGAATACTCAAGAGACCCAGTACTTC.